This T cell receptor (beta chain) was identified in a study of T-cell reconstitution after alpha-beta-depleted transplantation in children. Study-wide results and caveats: Expanded graft clones numbering several hundred reportedly gave rise to alpha-beta T cells about two months after transplant.

Unique molecular identifiers were used to barcode this TCRbeta library. TCRdb reprocessed the PCR reads with MiXCR, giving one entry per CDR3 protein. The sample carries more than 75,000 distinct CDR3 sequences, less than 25% recorded once. The CDR3 covers 15 residues. Germline lookup yields CDR1 SGDLS and CDR2 YYNGEE. Trimming removed 3 bases at V and 3 bases at J, with 14 bases between. This clonotype turned up a few times. Antigen specificity is unknown. The input for sequencing was PBMCs, taken before TCRalphabeta/CD19-depleted stem cell transplant. The chain recombines TRBV9 with TRBJ2-3, with a possible D match to TRBD2 (5 bases). The receptor's source is a boy younger than 10 with acute lymphoblastic leukemia, due to receive a stem cell transplant. This chain's CDR3 is CASSASGVGTDTQYF. In DNA form, the CDR3 reads TGTGCCAGCAGCGCGAGCGGAGTGGGAACAGATACGCAGTATTTT.